The 23 T cell receptor beta chains listed next were all sequenced from one sample in a study of shared clonotypes between healthy human individuals. Naive CD8 cells lacked CD45RO, underwent positive selection for CCR7 and left out terminally differentiated effector memory CD45RA+ cells. Sequencing was performed with immunoSEQ multiplex PCR; in TCRdb, only in-frame clones are kept and a portion is missing. Of about 650,000 clones listed, 95% to 96% are singletons. Sequencing input: naive CD8+ T cells sorted from blood. The receptor set was obtained from a young woman in good health.

CDR3 in DNA: TGTGCCAGCAGCCCACTTGGGACTAGGGGGTTCCATGAGCAGTTCTTC. Its protein product is CASSPLGTRGFHEQFF. The chain recombines TRBV28 with TRBJ2-1; 8 bases fit TRBD2. J gave up 8 bases and V 6 bases, and 15 bases lay outside the gene matches. Germline V gene lookup returns CDR1 MDHEN and CDR2 SYDVKM. This CDR3 is built from 16 residues.

The J gene is TRBJ2-2, the V gene TRBV5-1; no definite D call. From germline, CDR1 is SGHRS and CDR2 YFSETQ. The CDR3 is 16 residues long. V dropped 0 bases and J dropped 0 bases, with 9 bases sitting between them. The CDR3: CASSLVGFANTGELFF. CDR3 nucleotides: TGCGCCAGCAGCTTGGTGGGTTTTGCGAACACCGGGGAGCTGTTTTTT.

This chain connects TRBV15 to TRBJ2-3; D gene ambiguous. The CDR3 runs to 14 residues. The V end was cut by 6 bases, the J end by 0 bases, with 10 bases between. Per the germline V gene, CDR1 is LNHNV and CDR2 is YYDKDF (reference sequence). The CDR3 DNA sequence: TGTGCCACCAGGGAGACGGTGAGCACAGATACGCAGTATTTT. Amino acids: CATRETVSTDTQYF.

The V and J genes are TRBV27 and TRBJ2-5; tentatively, D is TRBD2 (6 bases). The assigned J gene may be wrong: the sequence end matches TRBJ2-7 better. The CDR3 has 17 amino acids. Per germline, CDR1 MNHEY and CDR2 SMNVEV (reference sequence). The CDR3 reads CASSLLGQRASSYEQYF. The CDR3 DNA reads TGTGCCAGCAGTTTATTGGGCCAGCGGGCCAGCTCCTACGAGCAGTACTTC.

V gene TRBV7-8 combines with J gene TRBJ2-7, with TRBD1 identical over 8 bases. After removal of 6 bases from V and 4 bases from J, the junction contained 11 bases not matched to a gene. Germline CDR1 is SGHVS and CDR2 is FQNEAQ. The CDR3 loop spans 15 amino acids. The CDR3 DNA is TGTGCCAGCAGACAGGAGGGGACAGGAGTTTACGAGCAGTACTTC. Its protein product is CASRQEGTGVYEQYF.

Written as DNA, the CDR3 is TGTGCCATCAGGGGGGACAGGGGCTCTAGCACAGATACGCAGTATTTT. This gives the protein CAIRGDRGSSTDTQYF. The rearrangement uses TRBV10-3 and TRBJ2-3, with 10 nucleotides matching TRBD1. The CDR3 loop spans 16 amino acids. The junction had 6 bases not matched to a gene; V was cut back by 6 bases and J by 0 bases. Germline V lookup: CDR1 ENHRY, CDR2 SYGVKD.

This clone has a handful of counts. Additional DNA sequences in this sample encode the identical CDR3. The V gene is TRBV19, the J gene TRBJ1-5, with no clear D. CDR1 is LNHDA, CDR2 SQIVND, per germline (reference sequence). The CDR3 runs to 15 residues. Trimming shortened V by 3 bases and J by 1 base, and 10 bases separated the two germline ends. In DNA, the CDR3 is TGTGCCAGTAGTATCTGGGGAGAGAGCAATCAGCCCCAGCATTTT. Translation: CASSIWGESNQPQHF. The whole variable domain, filled in from reference TRBV19 and TRBJ1-5, reads DGGITQSPKYLFRKEGQNVTLSCEQNLNHDAMYWYRQDPGQGLRLIYYSQIVNDFQKGDIAEGYSVSREKKESFPLTVTSAQKNPTAFYLCASSIWGESNQPQHFGDGTRLSIL.

The J gene is TRBJ1-6, the V gene TRBV11-2; D is unresolved. V was pared by 1 base and J by 14 bases, with 9 bases between. Germline assignment: CDR1 SGHAT and CDR2 FQNNGV. The CDR3 contains 12 residues. In DNA, the CDR3 is TGTGCCAGCAGCTTAGTGGATCGGGCCCTCCACTTT. This gives the protein CASSLVDRALHF.

V usage is TRBV9 and J usage is TRBJ1-1; D is perhaps TRBD1 (5 bases). V was clipped by 0 bases and J by 4 bases, with 10 bases between them. CDR1 is SGDLS and CDR2 is YYNGEE in the germline V gene. This CDR3 has 14 residues. DNA for the CDR3: TGTGCCAGCAGCGTAGCCGGGGCTGGCACTGAAGCTTTCTTT. It translates to CASSVAGAGTEAFF.

This chain joins TRBV15 and TRBJ1-2; D is perhaps TRBD1 (5 bases). V lost 1 base and J lost 8, with 14 bases in between. This CDR3 is 14 amino acids long. Germline V gene data show CDR1 as LNHNV and CDR2 as YYDKDF (reference sequence). CDR3 protein: CATSRGGEVLGYTF. In DNA form, the CDR3 reads TGTGCCACCAGCAGAGGGGGGGAAGTTCTCGGCTACACCTTC.

V is TRBV2 and J is TRBJ2-1, with 10 bases lining up with TRBD1. The V gene's germline CDR1 is SNHLY and CDR2 FYNNEI. The CDR3 is made up of 18 amino acids. The ends lost 6 bases at V and 2 bases at J; junction bases unmatched: 13. In DNA, the CDR3 is TGTGCCAGCAGGCCGGGACAGGGGACCCGAAGAGCCTACAATGAGCAGTTCTTC. It encodes CASRPGQGTRRAYNEQFF.

The chain carries TRBV28 and TRBJ1-4; TRBD1 matches at 7 bases. The germline gives CDR1 MDHEN, CDR2 SYDVKM. J gave up 6 bases and V 6 bases, and 10 bases lay outside the gene matches. This CDR3 comprises 15 residues. The CDR3 reads CASRARQGVHEKLFF. The DNA of the CDR3 is TGTGCCAGCAGGGCTAGACAGGGAGTGCATGAAAAACTGTTTTTT.

The chain is built from TRBV2 and TRBJ2-1; 8 nucleotides match TRBD2. Germline CDR1 is SNHLY and CDR2 is FYNNEI. The CDR3 has 14 amino acids. Germline trimming cut 10 bases from V and 8 bases from J; bases unmatched to any gene: 13. The CDR3 nucleotides read TGTGCCACTTTCAGCGGGAGAAATATCGATGAGCAGTTCTTC. This encodes CATFSGRNIDEQFF. Full variable domain (remainder filled in from reference TRBV2 and TRBJ2-1): EPEVTQTPSHQVTQMGQEVILRCVPISNHLYFYWYRQILGQKVEFLVSFYNNEISEKSEIFDDQFSVERPDGSNFTLKIRSTKLEDSAMYFCATFSGRNIDEQFFGPGTRLTVL.

This clone was observed a single time. V is TRBV28 and J is TRBJ2-3; 8 nucleotides align to TRBD1. V lost 2 bases and J lost 4; bases outside the gene matches: 2. The CDR3 runs to 14 residues. Germline assignment: CDR1 MDHEN and CDR2 SYDVKM. The CDR3: CASSLTTGADTQYF. The CDR3 DNA is TGTGCCAGCAGTTTAACGACAGGGGCAGATACGCAGTATTTT.

This chain joins TRBV15 and TRBJ1-1; D not resolved. The germline gives CDR1 LNHNV, CDR2 YYDKDF (reference sequence). CDR3 length: 13 amino acids. Trimming stripped 3 bases from V and 4 bases from J, with 9 bases between. The DNA of the CDR3 is TGTGCCACCAGCAGGATGTGGGGCACTGAAGCTTTCTTT. This gives the protein CATSRMWGTEAFF.

V gene TRBV4-1 combines with J gene TRBJ2-5; D could derive from TRBD1 or TRBD2 (5 bases each). The end of the DNA fits TRBJ2-7 better, so the J call may be wrong. Germline V gene data show CDR1 as MGHRA and CDR2 as YSYEKL. The CDR3 consists of 12 residues. Written as DNA, the CDR3 is TGCGCCAGCAGCCAGAGGGGAGACGAGCAGTACTTC. It is translated as CASSQRGDEQYF.

This clone was observed a single time. For the CDR3, the DNA is TGTGCCAGCAGCTTAGATAGAGGGATGACTAATGAAAAACTGTTTTTT. It yields the protein CASSLDRGMTNEKLFF. V gene TRBV11-2 combines with J gene TRBJ1-4, with no clear D. The CDR3 extends over 16 amino acids. Germline V CDR1 and CDR2: SGHAT, FQNNGV. V gave up 0 bases and J gave up 2 bases, with 10 bases separating them.

Only one count was recorded for this clone. This chain joins TRBV29-1 and TRBJ2-1, with no clear D. Germline-derived CDR1 and CDR2 are SQVTM and ANQGSEA. The CDR3 has 13 amino acids. V shed 4 bases and J shed 5 bases, with 12 bases lying between them. The chain's CDR3 is CSVVSVGDNEQFF. The CDR3, as DNA: TGCAGCGTTGTCTCGGTCGGCGACAATGAGCAGTTCTTC.

This clone was recorded only once. This chain uses TRBV7-9 with TRBJ2-7; tentatively, D is TRBD1 (5 bases). Germline CDR1 is SEHNR and CDR2 is FQNEAQ (reference sequence). V was clipped by 5 bases and J by 2 bases, with 16 bases between them. This CDR3 has 15 amino acids. The CDR3 here is CASSPPDSEPYEQYF. The CDR3 coding sequence is TGTGCCAGCAGCCCCCCAGACAGCGAACCCTACGAGCAGTACTTC.

The chain is built from TRBV28 and TRBJ2-7, with D perhaps TRBD1 (5 bases). Germline values: CDR1 MDHEN, CDR2 SYDVKM. The CDR3 is 13 amino acids. V was trimmed by 6 bases and J by 2 bases, leaving 11 bases between them. The CDR3 spells CASSEQAAYEQYF. The DNA for the CDR3 is TGTGCCAGCAGCGAACAGGCGGCCTACGAGCAGTACTTC.

The chain has TRBV13 and TRBJ2-7, with 7 bases identical to TRBD1. J was trimmed by 0 bases and V by 4 bases; bases with no gene match: 3. The CDR3 runs 14 residues. CDR1 and CDR2 from the germline V gene are PRHDT and FYEKMQ (reference sequence). This CDR3 is CASSSGQVSYEQYF. DNA of the CDR3: TGTGCCAGCAGCTCCGGACAGGTCTCCTACGAGCAGTACTTC.

This clone showed up just a few times. The chain couples TRBV30 to TRBJ2-3; 16 bases match TRBD2. Looked up from germline, CDR1 is GTSNPN and CDR2 is SVGIG (reference sequence). This CDR3 has 17 residues. V gave up 4 bases and J gave up 3 bases; unmatched junction bases: 7. The DNA for the CDR3 is TGTGCCTGGACCGGGACTAGCGGGAGGGGATATACAGATACGCAGTATTTT. This codes for CAWTGTSGRGYTDTQYF.

The chain links TRBV6-5 to TRBJ2-2; D might be TRBD2 (5 bases). CDR3 length equals 13 residues. Trimming pared 5 bases from V and 5 bases from J, leaving 9 bases between. Germline CDR1 is MNHEY and CDR2 is SVGAGI. This CDR3 reads CASSGSMTGELFF. The CDR3 DNA reads as TGTGCCAGCAGTGGGAGCATGACCGGGGAGCTGTTTTTT.